Listed here are 5 T cell receptor beta chains from one sample, sequenced in a study of molecular identifiers for immune sequencing clone quantification. Via MiXCR, TCRdb re-called the PCR reads, giving one row per CDR3 protein. The sample contains around 460,000 distinct CDR3 sequences, 25% of which appear only once. The sequenced sample was naive CD8+ T cells from blood, with Jurkat cell RNA spiked in. Subset: FACS-sorted CD8+CD4-CCR7+CD45RA+ naive T cells. These TCRs come from a human donor in good health. Some libraries in this study had Jurkat cell RNA spiked in.

This clonotype has more than one count but fewer than ten. This chain links TRBV19 with TRBJ2-7; TRBD2 matches 10 bases. Germline loops: CDR1 LNHDA, CDR2 SQIVND (reference sequence). The V gene end was trimmed by 4 bases and the J gene end by 3 bases; junction bases not matched to a gene: 6. The CDR3 has 15 amino acids. The chain's CDR3 is CASSTTGLADYEQYF. The CDR3 bases are TGTGCCAGTAGTACGACTGGACTAGCGGACTACGAGCAGTACTTC.

Points on this clonotype: The DNA is left out, because the CDR3 cannot be placed on it with certainty; the CDR3 is given as TCRdb lists it. J is TRBJ1-1 and V is TRBV14; the listed D gene, TRBD1, was not tested against the DNA. Germline V gene sequence: CDR1 SGHDN, CDR2 FVKESK. Termini included, the CDR3 measures 15 amino acids. This CDR3 is CASSQDWGAGTEALF.

Worth noting for this clonotype: This may come from a read error, since a much larger clone is one base off. The chain couples TRBV7-9 to TRBJ1-1, with D hard to call. CDR3 size: 12 residues. Germline CDR1 and CDR2: SEHNR and FQNEAQ (reference sequence). V lost 3 bases to trimming and J lost 10 bases, with 12 bases between them. CDR3 coding DNA: TGTGCCAGCAGCTTCCCGGGCCCTGGAGCTTTCTTT. Amino acids: CASSFPGPGAFF.

A note on this clonotype: This may stem from a read error, because a much larger clone lies one nucleotide away. The conserved closing phenylalanine or tryptophan is absent in this CDR3, likely reflecting a read error. The chain links TRBV29-1 to TRBJ1-1; 7 bases are shared with TRBD1. The J segment lost 4 bases and the V segment lost 0 bases, leaving 8 bases of the junction unmatched. This CDR3 has 15 residues. The germline V gene encodes CDR1 SQVTM and CDR2 ANQGSEA. The DNA for the CDR3 is TGCAGCGTTGAAGATCCCCAGGGGGTCGGCACTGAAGCTTTCCTT. It codes for CSVEDPQGVGTEAFL.

The V and J genes are TRBV7-9 and TRBJ2-7, with a tentative D call TRBD1 (5 bases). The V and J ends lost 5 bases and 5 bases respectively, with 13 bases between them. Germline loops: CDR1 SEHNR, CDR2 FQNEAQ (reference sequence). CDR3 length: 13 amino acids. Written as DNA, the CDR3 is TGTGCCAGCAGCCTACTGCTACAGGACGAGCAGTACTTC. This gives the protein CASSLLLQDEQYF.